This TCR beta chain is drawn from a study of shared clonotypes between healthy human individuals (dated by TCRdb to the early 2020s). Looking at the study overall: The cohort comprised a couple of women and three men aged 18 to 49 years. Per donor, three plates each were used for CD4 naive and CD4 memory, two for CD8 naive, and one for CD8 memory. To estimate repertoire size and how much clonotypes are shared between individuals, the study performed deep sequencing of blood TCR repertoires from a few healthy adults. Different laboratories and diverse techniques were used to prepare libraries and sequence TCR repertoires, to increase sequencing depth and limit assay-specific biases. Each donor's leukapheresis produced roughly between roughly 0.85 and 10 billion PBMCs. Here is what the overall study found, with its caveats: Compared with non-shared clonotypes, clonotypes shared by all four sorted-subset donors had higher generation probabilities. Naive subsets generally had larger estimated clonotype richness than memory subsets. The genetic and exposure-history diversity represented was limited by the small number of donors. Sampling was restricted to blood, and TCR repertoires in tissues likely differ from the TCR repertoires found in blood. Even with the large sequencing depth, rarefaction of the sorted-subset datasets indicated that sequencing was incomplete. Sharing across a few donors was observed for roughly 5% of naive CD4, about 3.2% of naive CD8, 2% to 2.5% of memory CD4, and approximately 0.41% of memory CD8 clonotypes. Pairwise subsampling led to the expectation that sequencing depth would affect the degree of clonotype sharing among donors.

The CDR1 and CDR2 encoded by the germline V gene are SGDLS and YYNGEE. CDR3 length: 15 amino acids, cysteine to phenylalanine. The read is trimmed to its CDR3 DNA, 45 bases read in frame from base 1. At the junction V is shortened by 6 bases and J by 3 bases, with 19 bases in between. Healthy HIV-negative adults with no recently reported acute infections or vaccinations were included as donors. Only Caucasian adults living in Nashville, Tennessee, USA were represented among the donors. CD8 memory samples consisted of magnetically selected CD45RO+ cells combined with CCR7-negative CD45RA+ effector memory (TemRA) cells. Blood was collected by leukapheresis, and PBMCs were isolated by Ficoll-Histopaque density gradient centrifugation and then cryopreserved in liquid nitrogen vapor phase. Purity and quantity of every magnetically sorted T cell population were checked by analytical flow cytometry. Each sorted fraction had its genomic DNA isolated and then quantified by UV absorbance on a Nanodrop 2000c.

Using the deep immunoSEQ assay, multiplex PCR amplified TCR CDR3 regions from genomic DNA. Extracted genomic DNA from each cell subset was distributed evenly across all wells of several immunoSEQ 96-well plates, and each plate was treated as a replicate. For sorted subsets, 200 ng of genomic DNA, equivalent to some 30,000 T cell genomes, went into each replicate PCR. Purified libraries were measured with a Qubit 3.0 fluorometer, size-checked on a Bioanalyzer 2100, and measured again with the KAPA Library Quantification kit. Every immunoSEQ 96-well plate was sequenced on a separate single-read 150-cycle Illumina NextSeq 550 flow cell. Processing in the source paper ran as follows. Because only junctional sequences without quality scores were contained in the immunoSEQ output, filtering matching that applied to full-length reads could not be performed. To assign V/J genes and CDR3, sequences were annotated against IMGT germline references using PyIR, a Python wrapper for IgBLAST v1.9. Reads with weak V/J assignments (E-value above 1e-6), missing CDR3, stop codons, out-of-frame junctions, or ambiguous translated residues were removed. V3J clonotypes were defined by identical inferred V gene, J gene, and CDR3 amino acid sequence. Percentage overlap between repertoires was computed as shared unique clonotypes divided by the size of the smaller repertoire. Three approaches were used to assess repertoire richness: RTK rarefaction, the Chao1 estimator, and Recon v2.1 estimates of unobserved clonotypes. OLGA was used to compute generation probabilities for all TCRbeta clonotypes that the gDNA method yielded from a few donors. TCRdb carries this immuneACCESS record with in-frame sequences only. Its versions omit some clonotypes, under half of them owing to an unresolved V gene in the studies checked, with the rest unexplained. V and J calls and clone size are those listed in that table; D and trimming were worked out from the DNA. This sample holds under 130,000 clones; roughly 66% were observed only once. Jointly, the top ten make up about 25% of the sample.

Points on this clone: This receptor's antigen is unknown. No base qualities exist here, and no much larger clone lies one base off it.

Sequencing used memory CD8+ T cells sorted from blood. This sample's cell subset or site label indicates: CD45RO+ cells pooled with CCR7-negative TemRA cells. Rearrangement joined TRBV9 to TRBJ2-7; a tentative D match to TRBD2 spans 6 bases. The receptor's source is a woman in her 30s in good health. The CDR3: CASTRGLTSIYEQYF. Here is the DNA: TGTGCCAGCACCAGAGGACTAACCTCCATCTACGAGCAGTACTTC.